This T cell receptor (beta chain) was recorded in a study of blood T cell repertoires in COVID-19. The cohort comprised adults aged about 18 to 90 years residing in some 24 US areas. For recovered donors of Cohort 3, there were two negative PCRs, clearance, or symptom resolution. This CDR3 region has 15 residues. CDR1 is ENHRY, CDR2 SYGVKD, per germline. V lost 6 bases to trimming and J lost 1 base, with 15 bases between them. The authors' processing: Amplification from reference gene primers served as the basis for estimated nucleated cell counts. Profiled with immunoSEQ multiplex PCR; TCRdb holds only in-frame clones, not every one. That table supplies the V and J calls and clone size; D and trimming were determined from the DNA. The table includes 200,000 to 250,000 clones, about 89% detected once.

The chain is built from TRBV10-3 and TRBJ1-1, with D possibly matching TRBD1 (6 bases). The sample comprised PBMCs or T cells enriched from blood (not recorded which). This receptor was obtained from a woman aged 30 to 39 who had recovered from COVID-19. The CDR3: CAIRTEYRENTEAFF. The CDR3 bases are TGTGCCATCAGGACGGAATACAGGGAGAACACTGAAGCTTTCTTT.